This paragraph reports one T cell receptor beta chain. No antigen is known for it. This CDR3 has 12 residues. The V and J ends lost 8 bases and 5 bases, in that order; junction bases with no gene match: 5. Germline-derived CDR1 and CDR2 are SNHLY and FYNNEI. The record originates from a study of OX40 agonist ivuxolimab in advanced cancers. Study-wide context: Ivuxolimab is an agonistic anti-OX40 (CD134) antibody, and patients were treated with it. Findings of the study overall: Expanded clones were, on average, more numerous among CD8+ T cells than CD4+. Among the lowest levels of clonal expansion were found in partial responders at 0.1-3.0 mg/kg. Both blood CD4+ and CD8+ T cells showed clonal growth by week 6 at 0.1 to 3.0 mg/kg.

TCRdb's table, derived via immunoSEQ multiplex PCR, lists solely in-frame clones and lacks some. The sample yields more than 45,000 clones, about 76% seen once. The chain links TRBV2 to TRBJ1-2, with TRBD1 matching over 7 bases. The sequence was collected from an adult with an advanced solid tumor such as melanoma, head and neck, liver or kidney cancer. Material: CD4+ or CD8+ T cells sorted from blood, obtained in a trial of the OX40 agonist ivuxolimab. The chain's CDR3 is CASRRQGYGYTF. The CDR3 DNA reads TGTGCCAGCCGCCGACAGGGTTATGGCTACACCTTC.